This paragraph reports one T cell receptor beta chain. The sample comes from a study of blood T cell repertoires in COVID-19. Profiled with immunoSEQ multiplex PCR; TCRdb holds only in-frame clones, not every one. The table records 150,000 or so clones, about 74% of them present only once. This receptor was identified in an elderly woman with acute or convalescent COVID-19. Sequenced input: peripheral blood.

The CDR3 is CASSPLGTGVTEAFF. CDR3 coding DNA: TGTGCCAGCAGTCCGCTAGGGACAGGGGTCACTGAAGCTTTCTTT. This chain uses TRBV3-1 (or the pseudogene TRBV3-2) with TRBJ1-1; 10 positions match TRBD1. Per the germline V gene, CDR1 is LGHDT and CDR2 is YNNKEL (reference sequence). This CDR3 is 15 amino acids long. V lost 6 bases and J lost 4; bases outside the gene matches: 8.